Listed here is a single T cell receptor beta chain. Its specificity is unknown. The source of the sample is a study of cytomegalovirus exposure and HLA in healthy donors. Study-wide results and limits: Later on, an analysis tied under 20,000 TCR beta sequences to HLA alleles at 0.05 false discovery rate. A later analysis revealed that TCR association rates differed between HLA loci, peaking at DRB1 and bottoming out at HLA-C. Sequencing probably produced one cluster of sequence variants that were highly shared. The records held CMV serostatus as the only immune exposure information.

Both 60 Vbeta primers and 13 Jbeta primers went into the PCR. Assay: immunoSEQ multiplex PCR; the TCRdb copy retains only in-frame clones and omits some. Among 150,000 to 200,000 clones, around four fifths were seen once, and the ten largest hold about 4%. This CDR3 is 14 amino acids long. The J segment lost 5 bases and the V segment lost 0 bases, leaving 4 bases of the junction unmatched. Germline loops: CDR1 SGHRS, CDR2 YFSETQ. The rearrangement joins TRBV5-1 to TRBJ1-1; 7 nucleotides match TRBD1. Sequenced sample: PBMCs. This TCR was sampled from a man in his forties or fifties in good health and CMV-seropositive. The CDR3, as DNA: TGCGCCAGCAGCTTGGCTGACAGGGTTACTGAAGCTTTCTTT. Protein product: CASSLADRVTEAFF.